One and the same sample provided the 9 T cell receptor beta chains below, sequenced in a study of long-term antiretroviral therapy in people with HIV. Researchers report immunoSEQ v3.0 was run at survey level. The repertoire was sequenced with immunoSEQ multiplex PCR; TCRdb's copy has only in-frame clones and lacks some. The sample holds some 33,000 clones, around 79% seen once. The input for sequencing was unsorted PBMCs, taken 0.6 years after starting antiretroviral therapy. These receptors originate from a man between 18 and 35 years old with HIV.

The chain links TRBV7-2 to TRBJ2-4; TRBD2 aligns across 11 bases. V lost 5 bases and J lost 1; bases outside the gene matches: 7. Germline CDR1 SGHTA, CDR2 FQGNSA. The CDR3 is 17 residues long. The CDR3 loop reads CASSTRTSGWAKNIQYF. The CDR3 region has the DNA TGTGCCAGCAGCACCCGGACTAGCGGGTGGGCCAAAAACATTCAGTACTTC.

This chain links TRBV14 with TRBJ1-1; D perhaps matches TRBD1 (5 bases). Trimming pared 5 bases from V and 1 base from J, leaving 14 bases between. Germline CDR1 and CDR2: SGHDN and FVKESK. This CDR3 contains 15 residues. The CDR3 sequence: CASSVNGGGNTEAFF. CDR3 sequence (DNA): TGTGCCAGCAGCGTTAACGGCGGGGGGAACACTGAAGCTTTCTTT.

This clone showed up just a few times. J is TRBJ1-2 and V is TRBV6-5; D is perhaps TRBD1 (6 bases). The CDR3 runs 13 residues. V was shortened by 6 bases and J by 4 bases, with 12 bases between the two germline ends. CDR1 is MNHEY, CDR2 SVGAGI, per germline. CDR3 in DNA: TGTGCCAGCAGGGGGGCAGGGTTCTATGGCTACACCTTC. It translates to CASRGAGFYGYTF.

The gene calls are TRBV5-4 and TRBJ2-5; D may be TRBD1 (6 bases). V lost 4 bases and J 3 bases, leaving 13 bases between the germline ends. This CDR3 has 14 amino acids. Per the germline V gene, CDR1 is SGHNT and CDR2 is YYREEE (reference sequence). CDR3 bases: TGTGCCAGCAGCGTGGGGGCGCATAAAGAGACCCAGTACTTC. It specifies CASSVGAHKETQYF.

V gene TRBV6-5 combines with J gene TRBJ2-7, with TRBD2 matching over 11 bases. The ends lost 0 bases at V and 2 bases at J; junction bases unmatched: 3. The CDR3 extends over 16 amino acids. Germline CDR1 is MNHEY and CDR2 is SVGAGI. The CDR3 DNA sequence: TGTGCCAGCAGTTACTCGACTAGCGGGATTACCTACGAGCAGTACTTC. Translated: CASSYSTSGITYEQYF.

A single count supports this clone. The J gene is TRBJ2-2, the V gene TRBV10-3; D possibly uses TRBD1 or TRBD2 (5 bases each). The CDR3 runs 15 residues. The V end lost 7 bases, the J end lost 0 bases, and 12 bases lay between the germline ends. The V gene's germline CDR1 is ENHRY and CDR2 SYGVKD. CDR3 amino acids: CAINGGDTNTGELFF. For the CDR3, the DNA is TGTGCCATCAATGGGGGAGACACGAACACCGGGGAGCTGTTTTTT.

This chain connects TRBV2 to TRBJ2-1, with D uncertain. The germline gives CDR1 SNHLY, CDR2 FYNNEI. V lost 6 bases and J 7 bases, leaving 10 bases between the germline ends. The length of the CDR3 is 12 residues. CDR3 bases: TGTGCCAGCAGCACCGGACCGAATGAGCAGTTCTTC. Translating it yields CASSTGPNEQFF.

This clone was detected a few times. Other DNA sequences in this specimen translate into the identical CDR3. The chain uses TRBV9 and TRBJ1-1; D is ambiguous. This CDR3 spans 13 amino acids. Trimming took off 0 bases at V and 0 bases at J, with 3 bases between the two ends. The germline CDR1 and CDR2 sequences are SGDLS and YYNGEE. The CDR3, as DNA: TGTGCCAGCAGCGTAGAGCTGAACACTGAAGCTTTCTTT. Protein: CASSVELNTEAFF. The entire variable domain, with the rest obtained from reference TRBV9 and TRBJ1-1, is as follows: DSGVTQTPKHLITATGQRVTLRCSPRSGDLSVYWYQQSLDQGLQFLIQYYNGEERAKGNILERFSAQQFPDLHSELNLSSLELGDSALYFCASSVELNTEAFFGQGTRLTVV.

CDR3 sequence: CASKTGGFTF. In DNA form, the CDR3 reads TGTGCCAGCAAAACGGGGGGGTTCACCTTC. The V gene is TRBV19, the J gene TRBJ1-2; weak D call: TRBD1 (5 bases). Germline V gives CDR1 LNHDA, CDR2 SQIVND (reference sequence). The CDR3 totals 10 residues. Trimming cost V 9 bases and J 13 bases, with 15 bases left between them.